This T cell receptor (beta chain) was documented in a study of blood T cell repertoires in COVID-19. About the study: Samples taken during acute and convalescent COVID-19 were collected in the United States, Italy and Spain. Sources were T cells, B-cell-depleted T cells, or PBMCs; the material itself was cDNA or gDNA.

Authors' data handling: Nucleated cell counts were estimated from reference gene primer amplification. The protocol was immunoSEQ multiplex PCR, while the TCRdb copy is restricted to in-frame clones and leaves out a portion. D and trimming come from the DNA, and the V and J calls and clone size come from that table. The sample gives some 86,000 clones, 85% to 95% of which show up once; around 2.3% is in the top ten. The sample was peripheral blood. This TCR derives from a human donor with active COVID-19. The donor label of this sample is uncertain.

CDR3 sequence: CASSYGSTEQFF. The CDR3 bases are TGTGCCAGCAGCTACGGGAGTACTGAGCAGTTCTTC. The rearrangement links TRBV7-9 to TRBJ2-1; TRBD2 might be the D (6 bases). The CDR3 length is 12 residues. Germline V gene sequence: CDR1 SEHNR, CDR2 FQNEAQ (reference sequence). V was cut by 4 bases and J by 9 bases, with 10 bases left in between.